This TCR beta chain was profiled in a study of early T cells in non-severe SARS-CoV-2 infection. Study as a whole: It was bulk RNA from unsorted whole blood that was sequenced, and the chains were unpaired.

Broader study findings: Anti-spike CD8 specificities were favored by VDJdb matching, whose results missed private and CD4 specificities.

Unique molecular identifier tags were affixed to discrete cDNA molecules. TCRdb reprocessed the 5' RACE reads with MiXCR, giving one entry per CDR3 protein. The sample has about 22,000 distinct CDR3 sequences; 4.7% are singletons. This clonotype was seen more than once but under ten times. Its cognate antigen is unknown. The CDR3 length is 18 residues. Deletions cut 1 base from V and 0 bases from J, with 15 bases between. The germline CDR1 and CDR2 sequences are LGHNA and YSLEER. The receptor was derived from an adult who was a healthcare worker with PCR-confirmed SARS-CoV-2 infection or an uninfected control (not recorded which). The gene calls are TRBV4-3 and TRBJ1-4; D perhaps matches TRBD1 (5 bases). Material: whole blood. The CDR3 loop is CASSQGDGDRATNEKLFF. The CDR3, as DNA: TGCGCCAGCAGCCAAGGAGACGGGGACCGTGCAACTAATGAAAAACTGTTTTTT.